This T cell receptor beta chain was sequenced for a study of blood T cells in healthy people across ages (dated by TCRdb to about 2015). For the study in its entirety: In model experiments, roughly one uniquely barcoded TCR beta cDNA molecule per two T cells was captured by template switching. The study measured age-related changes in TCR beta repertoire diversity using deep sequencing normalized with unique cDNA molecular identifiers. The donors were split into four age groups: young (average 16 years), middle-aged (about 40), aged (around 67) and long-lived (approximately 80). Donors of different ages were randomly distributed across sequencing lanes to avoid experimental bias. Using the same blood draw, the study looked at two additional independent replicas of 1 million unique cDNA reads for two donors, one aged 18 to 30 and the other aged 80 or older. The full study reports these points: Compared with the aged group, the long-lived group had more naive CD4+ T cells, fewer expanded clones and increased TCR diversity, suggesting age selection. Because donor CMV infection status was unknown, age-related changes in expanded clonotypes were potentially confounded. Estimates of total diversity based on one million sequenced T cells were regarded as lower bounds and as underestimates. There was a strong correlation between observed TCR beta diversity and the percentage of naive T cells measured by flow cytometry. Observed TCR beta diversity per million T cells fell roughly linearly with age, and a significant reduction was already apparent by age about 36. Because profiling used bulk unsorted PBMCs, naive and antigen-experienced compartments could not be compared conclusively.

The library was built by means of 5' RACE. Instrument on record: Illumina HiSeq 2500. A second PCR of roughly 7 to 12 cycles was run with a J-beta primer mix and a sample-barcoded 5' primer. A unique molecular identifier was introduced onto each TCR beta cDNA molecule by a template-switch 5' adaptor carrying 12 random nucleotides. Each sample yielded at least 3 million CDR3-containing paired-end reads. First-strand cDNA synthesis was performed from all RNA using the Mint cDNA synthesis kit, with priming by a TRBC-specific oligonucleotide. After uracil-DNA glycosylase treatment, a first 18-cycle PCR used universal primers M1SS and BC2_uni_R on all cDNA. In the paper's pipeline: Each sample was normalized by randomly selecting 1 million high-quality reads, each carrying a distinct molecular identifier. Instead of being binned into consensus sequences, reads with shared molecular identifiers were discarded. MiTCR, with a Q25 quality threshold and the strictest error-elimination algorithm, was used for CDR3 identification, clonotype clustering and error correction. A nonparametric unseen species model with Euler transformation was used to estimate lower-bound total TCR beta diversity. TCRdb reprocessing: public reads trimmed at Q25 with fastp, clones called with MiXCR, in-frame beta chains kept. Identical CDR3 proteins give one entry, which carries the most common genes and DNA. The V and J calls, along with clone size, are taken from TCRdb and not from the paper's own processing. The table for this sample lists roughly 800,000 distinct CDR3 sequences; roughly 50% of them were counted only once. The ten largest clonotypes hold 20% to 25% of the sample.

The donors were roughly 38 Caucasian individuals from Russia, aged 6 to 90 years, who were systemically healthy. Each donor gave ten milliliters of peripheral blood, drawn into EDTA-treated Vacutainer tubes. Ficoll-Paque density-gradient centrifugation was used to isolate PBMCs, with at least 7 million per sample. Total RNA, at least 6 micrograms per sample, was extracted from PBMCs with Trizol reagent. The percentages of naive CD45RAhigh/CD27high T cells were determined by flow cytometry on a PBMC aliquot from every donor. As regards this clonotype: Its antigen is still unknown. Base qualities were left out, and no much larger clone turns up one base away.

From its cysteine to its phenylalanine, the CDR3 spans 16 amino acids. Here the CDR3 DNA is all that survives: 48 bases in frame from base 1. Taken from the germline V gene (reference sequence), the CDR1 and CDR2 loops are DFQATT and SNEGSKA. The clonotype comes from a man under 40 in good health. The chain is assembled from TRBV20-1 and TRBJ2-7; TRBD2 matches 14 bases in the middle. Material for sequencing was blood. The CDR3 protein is CSAEGLAGVGSYEQYF. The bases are TGCAGCGCCGAGGGACTAGCGGGAGTCGGATCCTACGAGCAGTACTTC.